The T cell receptor (beta chain) under discussion was sequenced for a study of identifying expanded T cells in peripheral blood. Collection occurred without any documented infections or immune events in donors. Sequencing used immunoSEQ multiplex PCR; TCRdb keeps in-frame clones, though not all of them. The sample lists approximately 58,000 clones; around 90% were seen once. Study-wide results and limits: Clone count variance between roughly 2-week samples rose with total template count. About 1.2 clones differed between technical replicates, versus around 15 and 19 over time.

Comments on this clone: No antigen is known for it.

The CDR3 has 13 residues. V shed 3 bases and J shed 5 bases, with 10 bases lying between them. From germline, CDR1 is MNHEY and CDR2 SVGAGI. Sequencing used blood. The gene calls are TRBV6-5 and TRBJ2-5, with D possibly TRBD2 on 5 matching bases. The sequence was obtained from a person aged 18-70 years in good health. CDR3 protein: CASSYGSWETQYF. Here the CDR3 DNA reads TGTGCCAGCAGTTATGGGAGTTGGGAGACCCAGTACTTC.